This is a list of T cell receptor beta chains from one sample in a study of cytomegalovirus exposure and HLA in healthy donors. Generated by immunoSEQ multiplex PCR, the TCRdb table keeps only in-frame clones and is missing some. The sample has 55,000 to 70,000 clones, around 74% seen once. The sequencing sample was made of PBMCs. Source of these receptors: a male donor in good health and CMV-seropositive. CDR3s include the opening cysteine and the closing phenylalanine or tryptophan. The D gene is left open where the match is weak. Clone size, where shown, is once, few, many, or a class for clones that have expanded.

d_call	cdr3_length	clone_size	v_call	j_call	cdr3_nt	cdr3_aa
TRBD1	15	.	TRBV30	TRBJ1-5	TGTGCCTGGAGTGGGGGACAGGGGGGCAATCAGCCCCAGCATTTT	CAWSGGQGGNQPQHF
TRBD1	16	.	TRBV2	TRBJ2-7	TGTGCCAGCAGTGAAAGGGGGACAGGGAAGATCCACGAGCAGTACTTC	CASSERGTGKIHEQYF
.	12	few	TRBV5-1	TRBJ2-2	TGCGCCAGCAGCAAACAGGCCGGGGAGCTGTTTTTT	CASSKQAGELFF
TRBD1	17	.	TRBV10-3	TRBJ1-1	TGTGCCATCAGTGAGTTGGGACAGGGGGCGCGAGGGGTTGAAGCTTTCTTT	CAISELGQGARGVEAFF
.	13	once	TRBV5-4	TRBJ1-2	TGTGCCAGCAGCTTGGACACTAACTATGGCTACACCTTC	CASSLDTNYGYTF
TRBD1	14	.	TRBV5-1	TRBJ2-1	TGCGCCAGCAGCTTGCGGACAGGGGGCCGTGAGCAGTTCTTC	CASSLRTGGREQFF
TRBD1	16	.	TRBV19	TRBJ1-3	TGTGCCAGTAGTGGATTACAGGGGAACCAGGGAAACACCATATATTTT	CASSGLQGNQGNTIYF
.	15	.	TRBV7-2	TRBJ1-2	TGTGCCAGCAGCCCGGCCTTTGGGGGGGTGGATGGCTACACCTTC	CASSPAFGGVDGYTF
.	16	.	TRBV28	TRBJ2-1	TGTGCCAGCAGTCCTTACCGGATTCGGGGCTACAATGAGCAGTTCTTC	CASSPYRIRGYNEQFF
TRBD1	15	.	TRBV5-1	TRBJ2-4	TGCGCCAGCAGCATAGGGACAGGGGGGCAAAACATTCAGTACTTC	CASSIGTGGQNIQYF
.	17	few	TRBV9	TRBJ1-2	TGTGCCAGCAGCCCAACCATGGGGAGGTACGCGAACTATGGCTACACCTTC	CASSPTMGRYANYGYTF
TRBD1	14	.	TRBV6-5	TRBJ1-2	TGTGCCAGCAGTTACGGACAGGTCCCTGGTGGCTACACCTTC	CASSYGQVPGGYTF
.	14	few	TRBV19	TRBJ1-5	TGTGCCAGTAGTCCGCCAGGGAGCAATCAGCCCCAGCATTTT	CASSPPGSNQPQHF
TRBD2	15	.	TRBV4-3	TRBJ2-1	TGCGCCAGCAGCCAAGATAGCGGGGGGGCAGAAGAGCAGTTCTTC	CASSQDSGGAEEQFF
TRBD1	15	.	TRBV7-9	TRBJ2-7	TGTGCCAGCACCCTTGGACAGGGGGTAGCTAGGGAGCAGTACTTC	CASTLGQGVAREQYF
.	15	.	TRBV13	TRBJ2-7	TGTGCCAGCAGCTTATTCTGGGGGGAGAGCTACGAGCAGTACTTC	CASSLFWGESYEQYF
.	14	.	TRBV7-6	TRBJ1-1	TGTGCCAGCAGCCCACAGGGCCTGAACACTGAAGCTTTCTTT	CASSPQGLNTEAFF
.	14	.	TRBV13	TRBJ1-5	TGTGCCAGCAGCAAAGGACAGTTAAATCAGCCCCAGCATTTT	CASSKGQLNQPQHF
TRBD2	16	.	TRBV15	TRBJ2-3	TGTGCCACCAGCAGAGATGGGGCGGGGGGGCGAGATACGCAGTATTTT	CATSRDGAGGRDTQYF
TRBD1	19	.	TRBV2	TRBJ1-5	TGTGCCAGCAGTGGGGGACAGGGGACCTTCGGGGGTAGCAATCAGCCCCAGCATTTT	CASSGGQGTFGGSNQPQHF
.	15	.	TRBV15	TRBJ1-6	TGTGCCACCAGCGCCGGGAAAACCTATAATTCACCCCTCCACTTT	CATSAGKTYNSPLHF
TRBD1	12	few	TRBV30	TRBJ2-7	TGTGCCTGGAGTCGGACAGGGGGCGAGCAGTACTTC	CAWSRTGGEQYF
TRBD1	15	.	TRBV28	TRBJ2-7	TGTGCCAGCAGTTTATCCGGGACAGAGTATTACGAGCAGTACTTC	CASSLSGTEYYEQYF
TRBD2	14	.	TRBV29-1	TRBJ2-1	TGCAGCGTCGCGCTAGCGGAGGCCTACAATGAGCAGTTCTTC	CSVALAEAYNEQFF
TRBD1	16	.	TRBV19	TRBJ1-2	TGTGCCAGTAGTATAGTGGGACAGGAGGCTTTTTTAGGCTACACCTTC	CASSIVGQEAFLGYTF
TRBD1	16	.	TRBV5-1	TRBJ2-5	TGCGCCAGCAGCTCAGACCCGGGACAGGGGCAAGAGACCCAGTACTTC	CASSSDPGQGQETQYF
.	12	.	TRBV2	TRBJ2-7	TGTGCCAGCAGTGGCCTAAACTACGAGCAGTACTTC	CASSGLNYEQYF
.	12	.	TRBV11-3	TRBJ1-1	TGTGCCAGCAGCCCTCGGCTCAGGGGAGCTTTCTTT	CASSPRLRGAFF
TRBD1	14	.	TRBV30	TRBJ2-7	TGTGCCTGGAGTGTACGGACAGGGGTCTACGAGCAGTACTTC	CAWSVRTGVYEQYF
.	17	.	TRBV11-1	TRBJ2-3	TGTGCCAGCAGCCAGCAAAGTATCTCACGGGACACAGATACGCAGTATTTT	CASSQQSISRDTDTQYF
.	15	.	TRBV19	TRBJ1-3	TGTGCCAGTAGTAGGCCGGACATCACTGGAAACACCATATATTTT	CASSRPDITGNTIYF
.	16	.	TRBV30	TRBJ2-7	TGTGCCTGGAGTGTATCTCGGACAGAGATATCCTACGAGCAGTACTTC	CAWSVSRTEISYEQYF
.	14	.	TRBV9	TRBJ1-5	TGTGCCAGCAGCTCCAGGGACATAAGGCAGCCCCAGCATTTT	CASSSRDIRQPQHF
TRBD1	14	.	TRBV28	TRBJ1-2	TGTGCCAGCAGTTTACCCGGACAGGCTAGAGGCTACACCTTC	CASSLPGQARGYTF
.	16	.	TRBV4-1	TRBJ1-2	TGCGCCAGCAGCTTCGACCTGGGGCAGGGGCACTATGGCTACACCTTC	CASSFDLGQGHYGYTF
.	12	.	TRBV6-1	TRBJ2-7	TGTGCCAGCAGTGTCCGAGTTGACGAGCAGTACTTC	CASSVRVDEQYF
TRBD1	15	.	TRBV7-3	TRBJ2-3	TGTGCCAGCAGCCCTGGGACAGCTGGGACAGATACGCAGTATTTT	CASSPGTAGTDTQYF
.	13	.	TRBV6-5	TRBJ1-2	TGTGCCAGCAGAGGTGAGGCACGAAGGGGCTACACCTTC	CASRGEARRGYTF
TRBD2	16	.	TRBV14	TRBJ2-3	TGTGCCAGCAGCCAAGAGACCGGGGGGGCCACAGATACGCAGTATTTT	CASSQETGGATDTQYF
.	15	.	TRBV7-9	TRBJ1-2	TGTGCCAGCAGCCCCCTCCTGGACAGAAACTATGGCTACACCTTC	CASSPLLDRNYGYTF